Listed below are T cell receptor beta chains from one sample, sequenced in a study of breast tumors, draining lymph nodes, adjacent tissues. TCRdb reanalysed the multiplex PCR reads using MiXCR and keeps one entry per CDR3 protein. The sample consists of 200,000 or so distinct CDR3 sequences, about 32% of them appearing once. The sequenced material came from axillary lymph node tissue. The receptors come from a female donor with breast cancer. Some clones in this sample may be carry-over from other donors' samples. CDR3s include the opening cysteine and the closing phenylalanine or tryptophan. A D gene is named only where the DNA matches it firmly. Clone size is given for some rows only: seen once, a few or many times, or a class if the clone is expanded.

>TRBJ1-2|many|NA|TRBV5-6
CASSFRSGYTF
TGTGCCAGCAGCTTTCGTAGCGGCTACACCTTC
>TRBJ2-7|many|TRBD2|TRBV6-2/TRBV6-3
CASSFRTSGPSYEQYF
TGTGCCAGCAGTTTTCGGACTAGCGGGCCGTCCTACGAGCAGTACTTC
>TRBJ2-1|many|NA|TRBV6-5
CASSPLSEPKQFF
TGTGCCAGCAGCCCCCTCAGCGAACCCAAGCAGTTCTTC
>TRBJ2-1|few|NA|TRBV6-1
CASSDFGGKDPYNEQFF
TGTGCCAGCAGTGATTTCGGCGGGAAGGACCCCTACAATGAGCAGTTCTTC
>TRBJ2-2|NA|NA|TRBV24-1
CATFAGAHSGANVLTFGELFF
NA
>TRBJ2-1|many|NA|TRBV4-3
CASSHRGGREYNEQFF
TGCGCCAGCAGCCACCGAGGGGGGCGGGAATACAATGAGCAGTTCTTC
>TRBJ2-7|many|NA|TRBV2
CATKGEKSSYEQYF
TGTGCCACCAAGGGTGAGAAGAGCTCCTACGAGCAGTACTTC
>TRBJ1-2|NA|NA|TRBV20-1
CSARDRQGTIHGYTF
TGCAGTGCTAGAGATCGGCAGGGCACAATCCATGGCTACACCTTC
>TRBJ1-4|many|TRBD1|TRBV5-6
CASSFATGAPNEKLFF
TGTGCCAGCAGCTTTGCTACAGGGGCGCCCAATGAAAAACTGTTTTTT
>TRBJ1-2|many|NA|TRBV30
CAYSGTAPSYGYTF
TGTGCCTACTCCGGGACCGCCCCTTCCTATGGCTACACCTTC
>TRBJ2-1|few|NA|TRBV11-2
CASSLGGHAQFF
TGTGCCAGCAGCTTAGGTGGCCATGCGCAGTTCTTC
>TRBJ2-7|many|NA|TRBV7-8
CASSLVVTLGPISYEQYF
TGTGCCAGCAGCTTAGTGGTGACATTGGGGCCCATCTCCTACGAGCAGTACTTC
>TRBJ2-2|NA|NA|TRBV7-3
CASSQVGVPGELFF
TGTGCCAGCAGCCAAGTTGGAGTACCCGGGGAGCTGTTTTTT
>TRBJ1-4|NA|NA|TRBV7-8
CASSFSGSTNEKLFF
TGTGCCAGCAGCTTTTCGGGGTCAACTAATGAAAAACTGTTTTTT
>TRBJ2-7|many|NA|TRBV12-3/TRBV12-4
CASREWGTYEQYF
TGTGCCAGCAGGGAGTGGGGGACCTACGAGCAGTACTTC
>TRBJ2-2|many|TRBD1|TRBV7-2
CASSPGTGLGGELFF
TGTGCCAGCAGCCCGGGGACAGGCCTCGGCGGGGAGCTGTTTTTT
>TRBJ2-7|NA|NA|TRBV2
CASSVGGGFDEQYF
TGTGCCAGCAGTGTTGGGGGTGGCTTCGACGAGCAGTACTTC
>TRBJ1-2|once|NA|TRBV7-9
CASSLNNGSPGGYGYTF
TGTGCCAGCAGCTTAAACAACGGGAGCCCTGGAGGGTATGGCTACACCTTC
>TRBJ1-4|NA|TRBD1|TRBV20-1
CSAVRRQGMLKLFF
TGCAGTGCCGTCAGAAGACAGGGAATGCTAAAACTGTTTTTT
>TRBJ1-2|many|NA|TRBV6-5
CAKSTYGYTF
TGTGCCAAATCCACCTATGGCTACACCTTC
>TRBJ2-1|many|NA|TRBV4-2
CASSQDQQDWGNEQFF
TGTGCCAGCAGCCAAGATCAACAGGATTGGGGCAATGAGCAGTTCTTC
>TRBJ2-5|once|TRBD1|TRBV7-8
CASSSYRDRANQPQYF
TGTGCCAGCAGCTCCTACCGGGACAGGGCCAATCAGCCCCAGTACTTC
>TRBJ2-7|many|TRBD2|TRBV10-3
CAISESGGTGAYEQYF
TGTGCCATCAGTGAGTCGGGGGGGACTGGAGCCTACGAGCAGTACTTC
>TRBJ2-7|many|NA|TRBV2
CASSIDRSPSYEQYF
TGTGCCAGCAGTATTGACAGGTCCCCCTCCTACGAGCAGTACTTC
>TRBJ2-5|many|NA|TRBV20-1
CSADGPLRETQYF
TGCAGTGCTGACGGGCCTTTAAGGGAGACCCAGTACTTC
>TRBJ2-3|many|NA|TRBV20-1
CSVRPFGLITDTQYF
TGCAGTGTTAGACCCTTCGGACTAATCACAGATACGCAGTATTTT
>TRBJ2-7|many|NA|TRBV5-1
CASSLEGAPYEQYF
TGCGCCAGCAGCTTGGAAGGGGCCCCCTACGAGCAGTACTTC
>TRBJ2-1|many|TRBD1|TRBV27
CASSLQGAFYNEQFF
TGTGCCAGCAGTTTACAGGGGGCGTTCTACAATGAGCAGTTCTTC
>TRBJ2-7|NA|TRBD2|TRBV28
CASSLGLAESEQYF
TGTGCCAGCAGTTTGGGACTAGCGGAATCCGAGCAGTACTTC
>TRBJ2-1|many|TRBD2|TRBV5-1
CASSSGFTSGRGTANEQFF
TGCGCCAGCAGCTCAGGGTTTACTAGCGGGAGAGGAACGGCCAATGAGCAGTTCTTC
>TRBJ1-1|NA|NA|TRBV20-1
CSARGGGGHTEAFF
TGCAGTGCTAGGGGAGGCGGCGGGCACACTGAAGCTTTCTTT
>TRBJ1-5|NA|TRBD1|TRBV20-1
CSASGQGRSNQPQHF
TGCAGTGCTAGCGGACAGGGTAGAAGCAATCAGCCCCAGCATTTT
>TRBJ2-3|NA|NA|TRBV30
CAWMWGYSTDTQYF
TGTGCCTGGATGTGGGGCTATAGCACAGATACGCAGTATTTT
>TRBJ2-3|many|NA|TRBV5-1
CASSYDRTPDTQYF
TGCGCCAGCAGCTACGACAGGACCCCAGATACGCAGTATTTT
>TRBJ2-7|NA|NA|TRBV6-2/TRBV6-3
CASSHSGTRNSYEQYF
TGTGCCAGCAGTCACTCGGGGACAAGAAATTCCTACGAGCAGTACTTC
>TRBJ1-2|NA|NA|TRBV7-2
CASGLEGPDYGYTF
TGTGCCAGCGGCTTAGAAGGGCCGGACTATGGCTACACCTTC
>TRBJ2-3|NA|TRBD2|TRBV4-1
CASSQGGGRGTGTQYF
TGCGCCAGCAGCCAAGGAGGCGGGAGAGGCACAGGCACGCAGTATTTT
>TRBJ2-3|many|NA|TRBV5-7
CASSLGAHTDTQYF
TGTGCCAGCAGCCTGGGGGCCCACACAGATACGCAGTATTTT
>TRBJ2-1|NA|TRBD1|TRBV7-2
CASSLSTGQGLNEQFF
TGTGCCAGCAGCTTAAGTACGGGACAGGGACTCAATGAGCAGTTCTTC
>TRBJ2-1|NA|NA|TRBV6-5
CASSWSRALASYNEQFF
TGTGCCAGCAGTTGGAGCAGAGCCCTCGCGTCCTACAATGAGCAGTTCTTC
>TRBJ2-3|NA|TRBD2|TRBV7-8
CASSLYSGGTDTQYF
TGTGCCAGCAGCTTATATAGCGGGGGCACAGATACGCAGTATTTT
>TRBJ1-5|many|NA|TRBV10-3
CAISERGEYQPQHF
TGTGCCATCAGTGAAAGGGGTGAGTATCAGCCCCAGCATTTT
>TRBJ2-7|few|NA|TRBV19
CASSPQAQGIPSYEQSF
TGTGCCAGTAGTCCCCAGGCTCAGGGGATACCCTCCTACGAGCAGTCCTTC
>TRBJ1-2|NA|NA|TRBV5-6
CASSLDSGVDGYTF
TGTGCCAGCAGCTTGGATTCAGGAGTCGATGGCTACACCTTC
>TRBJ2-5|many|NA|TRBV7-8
CASSLETWDFQETQYF
TGTGCCAGCAGCTTAGAGACATGGGACTTTCAAGAGACCCAGTACTTC
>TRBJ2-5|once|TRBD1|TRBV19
CASSRDRGQQPQYF
TGTGCCAGTAGCCGGGACAGGGGGCAACAGCCCCAGTACTTC
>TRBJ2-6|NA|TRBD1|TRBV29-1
CSVRPGGSGANVLTF
TGCAGCGTGCGCCCAGGGGGCTCTGGGGCCAACGTCCTGACTTTC
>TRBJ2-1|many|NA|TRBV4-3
CASSQDLTGQNEQFF
TGCGCCAGCAGCCAAGATCTCACAGGGCAGAATGAGCAGTTCTTC
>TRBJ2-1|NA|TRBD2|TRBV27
CASRSNLGGRVGEQFF
TGTGCCAGCAGAAGCAACCTTGGCGGGAGGGTAGGTGAGCAGTTCTTC
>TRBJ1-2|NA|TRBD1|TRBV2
CASSGDRAEGGYTF
TGTGCCAGCAGTGGGGACAGGGCAGAAGGTGGCTACACCTTC
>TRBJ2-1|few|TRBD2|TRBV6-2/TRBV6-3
CASKTTSGREGRAQFF
TGTGCCAGCAAGACTACTAGCGGGAGGGAGGGGCGGGCGCAGTTCTTC
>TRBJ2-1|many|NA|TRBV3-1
CASSHWVDEQFF
TGTGCCAGCAGCCATTGGGTCGATGAGCAGTTCTTC